This T cell receptor beta chain was identified in a study of identical twins. Study-level findings and limits: The models systematically underestimated how much out-of-frame TCR alpha was shared in monozygotic twins.

In TCRdb, the 5' RACE reads were re-called with MiXCR into one record per CDR3 protein. The top ten clones hold approximately 0.29% of a sample with around 1.7 million distinct CDR3 sequences, more than 30% of them seen once. The sample holds a few counts of this clonotype. Its antigen is still unknown. This CDR3 region has 14 residues. CDR1 is LGHNA and CDR2 is YNFKEQ in the germline V gene. The sequence came from a newborn girl in good health. Sequencing was done on a sample of cord blood. The chain carries TRBV4-2 and TRBJ2-4, with 7 bases matching TRBD2. Near its end, the DNA agrees better with TRBJ2-7, so the J call may be wrong. The CDR3 spells CASSHTSASYEQYF. The CDR3 DNA sequence: TGTGCCAGCAGTCACACTAGCGCTTCCTACGAGCAGTACTTC.